This T cell receptor beta chain was obtained from a study of T cells in Graves' hyperthyroidism and ophthalmopathy. Drawn at first hyperthyroidism diagnosis, the blood sample preceded any ophthalmopathy symptoms. The investigators amplified TCR beta CDR3 regions from RNA transcripts. HTBI primers drove first-round RT-PCR of the TCR CDR3. MiXCR, run by TCRdb on the multiplex PCR reads, gives a single entry per CDR3 protein. Counted here are some 250,000 distinct CDR3 sequences, nearly 15% occurring once; the ten biggest clones make up 30%. Overall study results and limits: Most expanded thyroid clonotypes above 0.001 also appeared in blood.

The junction had 9 bases not matched to a gene; V was cut back by 5 bases and J by 5 bases. Germline CDR1 and CDR2: SEHNR and FQNEAQ (reference sequence). CDR3 length: 15 residues. Note on this clonotype: The antigen remains undetermined.

The rearrangement links TRBV7-9 to TRBJ2-5, with TRBD1 matching over 9 bases. This clonotype was sampled from a woman between 45 and 60 years old with Graves' hyperthyroidism that later progressed to Graves' ophthalmopathy. The specimen sequenced was blood. The CDR3 reads CASSAEDRGVETQYF. The CDR3 DNA is TGTGCCAGCAGCGCAGAGGACAGGGGAGTGGAGACCCAGTACTTC. Based on the CDR3 plus reference TRBV7-9 and TRBJ2-5, the full variable domain is DTGVSQNPRHKITKRGQNVTFRCDPISEHNRLYWYRQTLGQGPEFLTYFQNEAQLEKSRLLSDRFSAERPKGSFSTLEIQRTEQGDSAMYLCASSAEDRGVETQYFGPGTRLLVL.